The 13 T cell receptor beta chains listed next were all sequenced from one sample in a study of blood T cell repertoires in COVID-19. TCRdb's copy holds only in-frame clones and misses some; the assay was immunoSEQ multiplex PCR. Here the sample spans about 300,000 clones, roughly 91% being singletons. The sample was peripheral blood. The receptors come from a woman in her twenties or thirties with COVID-19, enrolled during active disease.

J is TRBJ1-2 and V is TRBV3-1 (or the pseudogene TRBV3-2), with a weak D call TRBD1 (5 bases). The V and J ends lost 5 bases and 7 bases respectively, with 11 bases between them. Germline CDR1 and CDR2: LGHDT and YNNKEL (reference sequence). The CDR3 length is 12 residues. In DNA form, the CDR3 reads TGTGCCAGCAGCAATCAGGGAATTGGCTACACCTTC. It yields the protein CASSNQGIGYTF.

CDR3 DNA sequence: TGTGCCAGTAGTATAGACCTCTCGAGTGGGAACACTGAAGCTTTCTTT. Residues: CASSIDLSSGNTEAFF. This rearrangement joins TRBV19 to TRBJ1-1; D uncertain. There are 16 residues in the CDR3. Germline CDR1 is LNHDA and CDR2 is SQIVND (reference sequence). The germline V and J ends were trimmed by 0 bases and 1 base, with 12 bases remaining between them.

The chain recombines TRBV19 with TRBJ2-7; tentatively, D is TRBD2 (5 bases). The CDR3 covers 14 residues. Trimming stripped 3 bases from V and 2 bases from J, with 11 bases between. Germline CDR1 reads LNHDA; CDR2 reads SQIVND (reference sequence). The CDR3 here is CASSISTGTYEQYF. The CDR3, as DNA: TGTGCCAGTAGTATTTCAACCGGGACCTACGAGCAGTACTTC. The full variable domain, completed using reference TRBV19 and TRBJ2-7, is DGGITQSPKYLFRKEGQNVTLSCEQNLNHDAMYWYRQDPGQGLRLIYYSQIVNDFQKGDIAEGYSVSREKKESFPLTVTSAQKNPTAFYLCASSISTGTYEQYFGPGTRLTVT.

The CDR3 coding sequence is TGTGCCAGCAGCTTAGATACAGGAAACACCATATATTTT. Protein product: CASSLDTGNTIYF. The chain combines TRBV11-3 with TRBJ1-3; no reliable D call. V was shortened by 0 bases and J by 4 bases, with 4 bases between the two germline ends. Germline V gene sequence: CDR1 SGHNT, CDR2 YENEEA. CDR3 length equals 13 residues.

In DNA, the CDR3 is TGTGCCAGCAGTACCTTGAGCACTGAAGCTTTCTTT. This translates into CASSTLSTEAFF. The rearrangement joins TRBV2 to TRBJ1-1; D remains ambiguous. Looked up from germline, CDR1 is SNHLY and CDR2 is FYNNEI. V lost 5 bases, J lost 4 bases, and 8 bases lay in between. The CDR3 has 12 residues. Supplemented by reference TRBV2 and TRBJ1-1, the full variable domain reads EPEVTQTPSHQVTQMGQEVILRCVPISNHLYFYWYRQILGQKVEFLVSFYNNEISEKSEIFDDQFSVERPDGSNFTLKIRSTKLEDSAMYFCASSTLSTEAFFGQGTRLTVV.

The J gene is TRBJ2-7, the V gene TRBV24-1; possible D gene TRBD1, 5 bases. The V end was cut by 2 bases, the J end by 3 bases, with 10 bases between. The CDR3 runs 14 residues. The germline V gene has CDR1 KGHDR and CDR2 SFDVKD. The CDR3 region is CATSDSRRDYEQYF. CDR3 in DNA: TGTGCCACCAGTGATTCCCGCAGGGACTACGAGCAGTACTTC.

The chain is built from TRBV7-9 and TRBJ1-5; TRBD1 matches 8 bases. Germline-derived CDR1 and CDR2 are SEHNR and FQNEAQ (reference sequence). V shed 5 bases and J 4 bases; nucleotides not matched to a gene: 7. The CDR3 is 15 amino acids. The CDR3 here is CASSGGTGGNQPQHF. The DNA of the CDR3 is TGTGCCAGCAGCGGTGGGACAGGTGGAAATCAGCCCCAGCATTTT. Supplemented by reference TRBV7-9 and TRBJ1-5, the full variable domain reads DTGVSQNPRHKITKRGQNVTFRCDPISEHNRLYWYRQTLGQGPEFLTYFQNEAQLEKSRLLSDRFSAERPKGSFSTLEIQRTEQGDSAMYLCASSGGTGGNQPQHFGDGTRLSIL.

This clone was counted between two and nine times. This rearrangement joins TRBV28 to TRBJ1-1; D possibly corresponds to TRBD1 (6 bases). Germline lookup yields CDR1 MDHEN and CDR2 SYDVKM. Between the trimmed V and J ends, which lost 3 bases and 0 bases, there was a span of 11 bases. The CDR3 totals 15 residues. CDR3 DNA: TGTGCCAGCAGTTTGACGGACAGTCTGAACACTGAAGCTTTCTTT. Translation gives CASSLTDSLNTEAFF.

The rearrangement uses TRBV18 and TRBJ2-1; D ambiguous. Looked up from germline, CDR1 is KGHSH and CDR2 is LQKENI. This CDR3 is 13 amino acids long. CDR3 DNA: TGTCACCCGTCGGTACTACCCTACAATGAGCAGTTCTTC. Protein sequence: CHPSVLPYNEQFF.

This clone was detected once. The CDR3 region has the DNA TGTGCCAGCAGTGAAGCTTCGGCCTACGAGCAGTACGTC. Protein product: CASSEASAYEQYV. The chain joins TRBV6-1 to TRBJ2-7, with unresolved D. Trimming left V 0 bases short and J 2 bases short, with 5 bases between. The germline CDR1 and CDR2 sequences are MNHNS and SASEGT. This CDR3 contains 13 residues.

The CDR3 coding sequence is TGTGCCTGGGACAGGGAATTTGGCAATCAGCCCCAGCATTTT. Amino acids: CAWDREFGNQPQHF. The chain joins TRBV30 to TRBJ1-5; 7 nucleotides agree with TRBD1. The V and J ends lost 5 bases and 2 bases, in that order; junction bases with no gene match: 6. Germline values: CDR1 GTSNPN, CDR2 SVGIG (reference sequence). This CDR3 has 14 amino acids.

V gene TRBV7-8 combines with J gene TRBJ1-5, with D uncertain. Trimming took 3 bases from V and 0 from J, leaving 9 bases between them. The CDR3 is 15 residues long. The germline CDR1 and CDR2 sequences are SGHVS and FQNEAQ. CDR3 DNA: TGTGCCAGCAGCTTCCGACATAATAGCAATCAGCCCCAGCATTTT. Protein: CASSFRHNSNQPQHF.

CDR3 loop: CASSFGGVSYEQYF. CDR3 DNA: TGCGCCAGCAGCTTCGGCGGGGTAAGTTACGAGCAGTACTTC. This chain uses TRBV5-1 with TRBJ2-7, with D perhaps TRBD2 (6 bases). CDR1 SGHRS and CDR2 YFSETQ come from the germline V gene. Trimming removed 2 bases at V and 4 bases at J, with 13 bases between. The CDR3 length is 14 residues.